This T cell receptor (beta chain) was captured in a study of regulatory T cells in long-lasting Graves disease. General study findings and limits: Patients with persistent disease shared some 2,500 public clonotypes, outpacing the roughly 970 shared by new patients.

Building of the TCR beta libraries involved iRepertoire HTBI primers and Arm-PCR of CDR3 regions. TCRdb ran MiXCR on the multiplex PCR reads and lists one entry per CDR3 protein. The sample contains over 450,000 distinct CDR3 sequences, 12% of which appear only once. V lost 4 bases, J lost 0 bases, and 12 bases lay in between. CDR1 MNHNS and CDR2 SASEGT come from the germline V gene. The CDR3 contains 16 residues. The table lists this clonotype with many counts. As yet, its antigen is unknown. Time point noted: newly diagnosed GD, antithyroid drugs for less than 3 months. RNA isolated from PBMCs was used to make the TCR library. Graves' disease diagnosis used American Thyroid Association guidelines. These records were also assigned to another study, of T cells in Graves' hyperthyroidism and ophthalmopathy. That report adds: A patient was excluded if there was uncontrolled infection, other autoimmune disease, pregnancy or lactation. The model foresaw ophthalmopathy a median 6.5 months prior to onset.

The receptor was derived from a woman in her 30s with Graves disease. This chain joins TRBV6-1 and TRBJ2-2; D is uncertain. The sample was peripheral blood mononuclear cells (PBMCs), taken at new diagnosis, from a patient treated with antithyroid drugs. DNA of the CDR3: TGTGCCAGCAGTGTCGAGCATCGACCGAACACCGGGGAGCTGTTTTTT. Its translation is CASSVEHRPNTGELFF.